This TCR beta chain came from a study of T cell changes during pregnancy in multiple sclerosis. Using immunoSEQ multiplex PCR, the repertoire was profiled, and TCRdb retains in-frame clones only, with some absent. The sample lists about 60,000 clones, 96% occurring once. The germline CDR1 and CDR2 sequences are LNHNV and YYDKDF (reference sequence). The CDR3 consists of 14 residues. The germline V and J ends were trimmed by 7 bases and 5 bases, with 15 bases remaining between them. Here the sequenced sample was CD8+ T cells from peripheral blood mononuclear cells, taken after pregnancy. This clonotype was sampled from a female donor with multiple sclerosis, enrolled in a pregnancy study. V usage is TRBV15 and J usage is TRBJ2-1, with D tentatively TRBD1 (6 bases). The CDR3 reads CATTEGVGDNEQFF. The CDR3 DNA sequence: TGTGCCACCACCGAGGGGGTAGGGGACAATGAGCAGTTCTTC.